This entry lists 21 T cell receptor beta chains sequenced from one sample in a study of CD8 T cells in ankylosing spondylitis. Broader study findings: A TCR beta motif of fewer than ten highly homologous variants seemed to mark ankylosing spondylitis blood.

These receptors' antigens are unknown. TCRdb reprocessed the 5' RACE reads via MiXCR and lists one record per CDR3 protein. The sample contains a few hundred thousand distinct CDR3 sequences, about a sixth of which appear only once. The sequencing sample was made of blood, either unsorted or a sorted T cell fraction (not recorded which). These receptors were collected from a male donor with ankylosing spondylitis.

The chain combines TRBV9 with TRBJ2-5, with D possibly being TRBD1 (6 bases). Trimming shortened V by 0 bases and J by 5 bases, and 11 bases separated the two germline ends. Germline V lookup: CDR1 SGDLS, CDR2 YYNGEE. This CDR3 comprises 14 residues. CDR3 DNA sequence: TGTGCCAGCAGCGTAGCAGGGGCTGGGGAGACCCAGTACTTC. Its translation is CASSVAGAGETQYF.

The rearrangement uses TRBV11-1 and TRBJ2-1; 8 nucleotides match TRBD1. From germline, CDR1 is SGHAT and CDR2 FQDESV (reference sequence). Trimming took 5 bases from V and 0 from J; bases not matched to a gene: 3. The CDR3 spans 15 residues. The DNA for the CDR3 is TGTGCCAGCAGCCGGACAGGGAGCTCCTACAATGAGCAGTTCTTC. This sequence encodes CASSRTGSSYNEQFF.

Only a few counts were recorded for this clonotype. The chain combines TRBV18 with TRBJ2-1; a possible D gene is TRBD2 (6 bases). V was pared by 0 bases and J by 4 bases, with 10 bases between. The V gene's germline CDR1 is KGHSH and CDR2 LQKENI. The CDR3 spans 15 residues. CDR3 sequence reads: CASSPPPGGYNEQFF. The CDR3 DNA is TGTGCCAGCTCACCACCCCCAGGAGGGTACAATGAGCAGTTCTTC.

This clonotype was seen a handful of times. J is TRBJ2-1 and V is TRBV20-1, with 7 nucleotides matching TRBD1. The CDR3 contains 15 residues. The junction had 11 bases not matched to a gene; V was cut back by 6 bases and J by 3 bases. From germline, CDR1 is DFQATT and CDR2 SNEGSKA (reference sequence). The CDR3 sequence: CSALFGQVDYNEQFF. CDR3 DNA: TGCAGTGCCTTGTTCGGACAGGTTGACTACAATGAGCAGTTCTTC.

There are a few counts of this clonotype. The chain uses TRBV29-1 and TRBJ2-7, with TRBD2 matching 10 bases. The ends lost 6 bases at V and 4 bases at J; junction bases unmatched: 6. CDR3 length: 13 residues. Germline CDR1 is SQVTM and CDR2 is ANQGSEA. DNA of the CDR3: TGCAGCGTCCACCTAGCGGGAGAATACGAGCAGTACTTC. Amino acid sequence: CSVHLAGEYEQYF.

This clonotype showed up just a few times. The CDR3 loop is CASSLNPGLAYNEQFF. The CDR3 bases are TGTGCCAGCAGCTTAAATCCGGGACTAGCCTACAATGAGCAGTTCTTC. The chain couples TRBV7-6 to TRBJ2-1; TRBD2 matches at 8 bases. Germline CDR1 and CDR2: SGHVS and FNYEAQ. With 2 bases clipped from V and 2 bases from J, the junction kept 5 bases outside the gene matches. The CDR3 length is 16 residues.

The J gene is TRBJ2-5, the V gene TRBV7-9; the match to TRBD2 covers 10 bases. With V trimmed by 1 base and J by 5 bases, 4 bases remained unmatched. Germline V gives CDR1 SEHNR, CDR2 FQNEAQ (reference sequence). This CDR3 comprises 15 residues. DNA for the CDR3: TGTGCCAGCAGCTTAGGGGCTAGCGGGGGTGAGACCCAGTACTTC. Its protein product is CASSLGASGGETQYF.

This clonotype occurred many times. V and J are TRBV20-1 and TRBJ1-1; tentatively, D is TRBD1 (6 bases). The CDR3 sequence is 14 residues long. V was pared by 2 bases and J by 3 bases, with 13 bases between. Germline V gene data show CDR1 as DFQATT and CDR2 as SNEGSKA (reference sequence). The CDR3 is CSARPGVGHTEAFF. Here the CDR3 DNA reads TGCAGTGCTAGACCAGGGGTTGGGCACACTGAAGCTTTCTTT.

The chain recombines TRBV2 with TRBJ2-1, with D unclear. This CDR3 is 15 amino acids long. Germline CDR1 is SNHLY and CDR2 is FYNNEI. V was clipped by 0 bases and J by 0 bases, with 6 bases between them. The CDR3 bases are TGTGCCAGCAGTGAAGCAGTTTACTCCTACAATGAGCAGTTCTTC. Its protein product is CASSEAVYSYNEQFF.

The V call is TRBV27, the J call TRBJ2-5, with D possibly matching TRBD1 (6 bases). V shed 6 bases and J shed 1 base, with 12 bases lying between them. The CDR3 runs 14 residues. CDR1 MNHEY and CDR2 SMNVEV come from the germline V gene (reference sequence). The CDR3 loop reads CASSPQGPQETQYF. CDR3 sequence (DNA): TGTGCCAGCAGCCCACAGGGTCCCCAAGAGACCCAGTACTTC.

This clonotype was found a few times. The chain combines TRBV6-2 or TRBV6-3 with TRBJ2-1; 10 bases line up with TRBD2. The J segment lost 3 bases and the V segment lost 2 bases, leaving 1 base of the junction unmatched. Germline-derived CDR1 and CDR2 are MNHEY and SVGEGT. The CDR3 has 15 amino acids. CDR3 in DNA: TGTGCCAGCAGTTACGGACTAGCGGACTACAATGAGCAGTTCTTC. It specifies CASSYGLADYNEQFF.

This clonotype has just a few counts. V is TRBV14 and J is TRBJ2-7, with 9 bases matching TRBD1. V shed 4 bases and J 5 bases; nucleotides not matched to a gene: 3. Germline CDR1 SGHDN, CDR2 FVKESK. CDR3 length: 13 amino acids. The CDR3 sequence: CASSPWDRDEQYF. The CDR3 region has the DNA TGTGCCAGCAGCCCTTGGGACAGGGACGAGCAGTACTTC.

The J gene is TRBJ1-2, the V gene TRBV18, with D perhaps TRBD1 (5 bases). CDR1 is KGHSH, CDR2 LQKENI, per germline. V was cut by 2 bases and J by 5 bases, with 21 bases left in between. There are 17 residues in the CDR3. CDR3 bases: TGTGCCAGCTCACCATCCGCGAGGACAACTAACAGTTATGGCTACACCTTC. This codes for CASSPSARTTNSYGYTF.

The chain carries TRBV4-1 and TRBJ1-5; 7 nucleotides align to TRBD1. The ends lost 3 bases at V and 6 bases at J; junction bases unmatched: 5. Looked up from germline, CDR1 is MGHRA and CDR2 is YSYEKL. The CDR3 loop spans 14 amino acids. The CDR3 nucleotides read TGCGCCAGCAGCCAGGAACAGGGGACTCAGCCCCAGCATTTT. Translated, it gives CASSQEQGTQPQHF.

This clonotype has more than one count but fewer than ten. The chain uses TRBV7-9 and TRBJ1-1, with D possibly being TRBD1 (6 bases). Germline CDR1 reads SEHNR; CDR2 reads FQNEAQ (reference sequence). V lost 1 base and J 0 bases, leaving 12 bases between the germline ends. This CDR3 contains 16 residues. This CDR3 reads CASSLVGGGMNTEAFF. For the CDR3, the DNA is TGTGCCAGCAGCTTAGTAGGGGGGGGAATGAACACTGAAGCTTTCTTT.

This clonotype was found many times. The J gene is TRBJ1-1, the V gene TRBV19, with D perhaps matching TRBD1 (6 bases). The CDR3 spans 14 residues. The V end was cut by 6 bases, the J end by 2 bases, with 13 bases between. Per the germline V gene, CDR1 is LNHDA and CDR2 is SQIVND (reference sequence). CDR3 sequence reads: CASRETGINTEAFF. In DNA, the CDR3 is TGTGCCAGTAGAGAAACAGGGATTAACACTGAAGCTTTCTTT.

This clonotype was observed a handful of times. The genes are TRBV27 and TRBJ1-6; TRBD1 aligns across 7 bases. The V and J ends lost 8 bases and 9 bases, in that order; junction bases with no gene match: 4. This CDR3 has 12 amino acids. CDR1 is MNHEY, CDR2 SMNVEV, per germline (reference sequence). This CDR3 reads CASGAGGSPLHF. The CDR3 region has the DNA TGTGCCAGCGGGGCAGGGGGTTCACCCCTCCACTTT.

CDR3 amino acids: CASSLTGMGYGYTF. The CDR3, as DNA: TGTGCCAGCAGTTTGACAGGGATGGGCTATGGCTACACCTTC. The genes are TRBV27 and TRBJ1-2; TRBD1 matches 7 bases. The CDR3 covers 14 residues. Germline V CDR1 and CDR2: MNHEY, SMNVEV (reference sequence). With V trimmed by 3 bases and J by 4 bases, 5 bases remained unmatched.

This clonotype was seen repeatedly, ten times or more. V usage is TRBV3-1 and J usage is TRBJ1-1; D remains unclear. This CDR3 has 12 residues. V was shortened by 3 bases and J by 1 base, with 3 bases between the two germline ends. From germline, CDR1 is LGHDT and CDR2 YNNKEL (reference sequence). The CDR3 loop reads CASSQGNTEAFF. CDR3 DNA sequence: TGTGCCAGCAGCCAGGGGAACACTGAAGCTTTCTTT.

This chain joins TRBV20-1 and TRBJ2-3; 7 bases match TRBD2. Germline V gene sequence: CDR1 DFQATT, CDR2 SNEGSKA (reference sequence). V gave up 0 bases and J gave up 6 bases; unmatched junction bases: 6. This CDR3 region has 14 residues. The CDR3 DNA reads TGCAGTGCTAGAGATGGGGGAGGGTCCGATACGCAGTATTTT. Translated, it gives CSARDGGGSDTQYF.

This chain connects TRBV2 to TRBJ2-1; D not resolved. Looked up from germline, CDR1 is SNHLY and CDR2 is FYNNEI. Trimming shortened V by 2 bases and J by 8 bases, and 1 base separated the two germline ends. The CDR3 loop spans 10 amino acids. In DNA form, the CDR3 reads TGTGCCAGCAGTGAATATGAGCAGTTCTTC. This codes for CASSEYEQFF.